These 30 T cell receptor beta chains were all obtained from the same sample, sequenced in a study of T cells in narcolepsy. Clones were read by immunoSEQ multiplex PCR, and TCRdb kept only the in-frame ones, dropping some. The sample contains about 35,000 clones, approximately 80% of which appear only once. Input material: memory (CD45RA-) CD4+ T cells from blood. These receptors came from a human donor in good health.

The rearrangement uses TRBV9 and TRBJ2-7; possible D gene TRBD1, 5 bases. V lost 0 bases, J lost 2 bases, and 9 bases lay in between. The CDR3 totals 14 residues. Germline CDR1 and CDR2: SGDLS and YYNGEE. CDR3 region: CASSVGQGTYEQYF. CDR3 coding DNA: TGTGCCAGCAGCGTAGGTCAGGGAACCTACGAGCAGTACTTC.

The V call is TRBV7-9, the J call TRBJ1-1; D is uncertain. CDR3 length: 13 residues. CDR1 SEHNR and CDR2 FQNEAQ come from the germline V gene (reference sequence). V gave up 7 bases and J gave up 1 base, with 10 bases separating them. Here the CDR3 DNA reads TGTGCCAGCACCACCGTTAGGAACACTGAAGCTTTCTTT. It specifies CASTTVRNTEAFF. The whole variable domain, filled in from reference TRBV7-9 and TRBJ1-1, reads DTGVSQNPRHKITKRGQNVTFRCDPISEHNRLYWYRQTLGQGPEFLTYFQNEAQLEKSRLLSDRFSAERPKGSFSTLEIQRTEQGDSAMYLCASTTVRNTEAFFGQGTRLTVV.

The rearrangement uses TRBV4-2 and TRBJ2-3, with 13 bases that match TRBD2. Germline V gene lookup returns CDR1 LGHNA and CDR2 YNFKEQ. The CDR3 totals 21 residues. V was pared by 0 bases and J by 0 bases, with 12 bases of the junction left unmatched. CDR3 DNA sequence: TGTGCCAGCAGCCAAGATCAGACTAGCGGGGGGCCGAAGGTTAGCACAGATACGCAGTATTTT. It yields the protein CASSQDQTSGGPKVSTDTQYF.

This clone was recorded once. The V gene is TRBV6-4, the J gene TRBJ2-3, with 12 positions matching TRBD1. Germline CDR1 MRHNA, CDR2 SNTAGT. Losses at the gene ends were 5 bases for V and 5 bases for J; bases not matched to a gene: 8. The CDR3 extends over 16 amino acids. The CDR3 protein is CASSPTGTGGGDTQYF. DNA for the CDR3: TGTGCCAGCAGTCCGACCGGGACAGGGGGCGGAGATACGCAGTATTTT.

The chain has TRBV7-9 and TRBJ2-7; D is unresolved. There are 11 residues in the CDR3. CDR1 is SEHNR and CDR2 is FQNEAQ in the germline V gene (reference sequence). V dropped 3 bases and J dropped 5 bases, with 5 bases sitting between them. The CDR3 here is CASSFLNEQYF. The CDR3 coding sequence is TGTGCCAGCAGCTTTCTCAACGAGCAGTACTTC.

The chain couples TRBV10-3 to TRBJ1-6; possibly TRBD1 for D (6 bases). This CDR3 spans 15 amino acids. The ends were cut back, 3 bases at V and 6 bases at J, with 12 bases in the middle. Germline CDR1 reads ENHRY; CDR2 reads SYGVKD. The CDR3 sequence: CAISEAGEGNSPLHF. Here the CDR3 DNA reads TGTGCCATCAGTGAAGCAGGGGAGGGTAATTCACCCCTCCACTTT.

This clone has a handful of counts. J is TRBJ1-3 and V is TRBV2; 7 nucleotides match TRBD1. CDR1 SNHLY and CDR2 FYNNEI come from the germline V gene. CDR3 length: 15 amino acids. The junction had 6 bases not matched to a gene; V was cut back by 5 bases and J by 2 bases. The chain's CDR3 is CASSQKTGTGNTIYF. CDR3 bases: TGTGCCAGCAGTCAAAAGACAGGGACTGGAAACACCATATATTTT.

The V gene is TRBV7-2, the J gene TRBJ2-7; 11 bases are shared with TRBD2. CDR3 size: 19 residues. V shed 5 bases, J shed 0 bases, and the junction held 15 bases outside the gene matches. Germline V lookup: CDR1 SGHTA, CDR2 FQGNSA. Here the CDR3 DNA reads TGTGCCAGCAGCCCCTTCCCTAATACACTAGCGGGAGACTCCTACGAGCAGTACTTC. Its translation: CASSPFPNTLAGDSYEQYF.

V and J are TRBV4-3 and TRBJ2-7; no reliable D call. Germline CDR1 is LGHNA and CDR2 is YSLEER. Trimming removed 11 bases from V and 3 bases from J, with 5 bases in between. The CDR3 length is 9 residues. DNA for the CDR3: TGCGCCGGGCACTACGAGCAGTACTTC. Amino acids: CAGHYEQYF.

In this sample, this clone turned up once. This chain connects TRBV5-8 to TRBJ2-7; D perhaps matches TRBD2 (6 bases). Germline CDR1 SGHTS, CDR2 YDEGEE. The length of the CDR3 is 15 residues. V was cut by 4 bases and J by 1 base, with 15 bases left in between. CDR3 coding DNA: TGTGCCAGCAGCCCCCGGACGGGGGAATCCTACGAGCAGTACTTC. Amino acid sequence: CASSPRTGESYEQYF.

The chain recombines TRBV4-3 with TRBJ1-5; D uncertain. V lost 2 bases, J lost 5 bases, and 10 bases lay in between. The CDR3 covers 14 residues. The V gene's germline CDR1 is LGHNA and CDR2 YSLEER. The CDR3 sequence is CASSQLLYDQPQHF. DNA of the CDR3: TGCGCCAGCAGCCAACTACTATACGATCAGCCCCAGCATTTT.

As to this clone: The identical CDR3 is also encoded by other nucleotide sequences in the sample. CDR3: CATSSRQRNTEAFF. As DNA, the CDR3 is TGTGCCACCAGCAGCCGACAAAGGAACACTGAAGCTTTCTTT. The chain recombines TRBV15 with TRBJ1-1; D remains unclear. With 3 bases removed from V and 1 base from J, the gap between germline ends came to 9 bases. Germline-derived CDR1 and CDR2 are LNHNV and YYDKDF (reference sequence). CDR3 length equals 14 residues.

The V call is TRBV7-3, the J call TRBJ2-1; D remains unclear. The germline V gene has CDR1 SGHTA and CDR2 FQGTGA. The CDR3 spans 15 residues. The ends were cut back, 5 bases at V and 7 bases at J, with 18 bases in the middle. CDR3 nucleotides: TGTGCCAGCAGCACAACCCCGAGCTCAACTAATGAGCAGTTCTTC. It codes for CASSTTPSSTNEQFF.

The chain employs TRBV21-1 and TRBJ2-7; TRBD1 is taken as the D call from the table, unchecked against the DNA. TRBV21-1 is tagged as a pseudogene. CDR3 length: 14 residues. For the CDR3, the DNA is TGTGCCAGCAGCATAAGGACAGGGGTGAGCGAGCAGTACTTC. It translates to CASSIRTGVSEQYF.

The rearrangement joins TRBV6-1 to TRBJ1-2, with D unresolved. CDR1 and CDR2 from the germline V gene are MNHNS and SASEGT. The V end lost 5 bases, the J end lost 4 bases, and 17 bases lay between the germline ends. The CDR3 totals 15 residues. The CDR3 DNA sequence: TGTGCCAGCAGTACTTATCCACGGCCCCTCTATGGCTACACCTTC. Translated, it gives CASSTYPRPLYGYTF.

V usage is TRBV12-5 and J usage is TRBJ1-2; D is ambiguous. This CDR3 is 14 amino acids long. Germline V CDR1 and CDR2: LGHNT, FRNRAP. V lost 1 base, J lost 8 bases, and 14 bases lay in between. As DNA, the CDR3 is TGTGCTAGTGGTTTGGGCTCCCCAACGGGCGGCTACACCTTC. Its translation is CASGLGSPTGGYTF. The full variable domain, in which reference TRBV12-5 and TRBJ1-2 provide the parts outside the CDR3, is DARVTQTPRHKVTEMGQEVTMRCQPILGHNTVFWYRQTMMQGLELLAYFRNRAPLDDSGMPKDRFSAEMPDATLATLKIQPSEPRDSAVYFCASGLGSPTGGYTFGSGTRLTVV.

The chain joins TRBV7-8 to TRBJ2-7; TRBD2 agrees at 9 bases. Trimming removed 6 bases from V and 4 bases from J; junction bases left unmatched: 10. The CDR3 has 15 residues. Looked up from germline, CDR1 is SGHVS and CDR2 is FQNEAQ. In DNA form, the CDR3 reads TGTGCCAGCAGTGACAAAGCGGGGGGAACGTACGAGCAGTACTTC. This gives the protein CASSDKAGGTYEQYF.

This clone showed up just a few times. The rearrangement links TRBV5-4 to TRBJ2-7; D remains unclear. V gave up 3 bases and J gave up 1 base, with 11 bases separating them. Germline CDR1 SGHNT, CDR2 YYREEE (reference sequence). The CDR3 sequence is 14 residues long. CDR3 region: CASSSRTGSYEQYF. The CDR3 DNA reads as TGTGCCAGCAGCTCTCGGACGGGTTCCTACGAGCAGTACTTC.

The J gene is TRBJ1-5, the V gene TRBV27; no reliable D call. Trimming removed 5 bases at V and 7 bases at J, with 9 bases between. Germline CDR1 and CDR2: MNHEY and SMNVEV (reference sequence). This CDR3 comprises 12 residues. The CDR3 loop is CASSPPGQPQHF. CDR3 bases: TGTGCCAGCAGTCCCCCGGGACAGCCCCAGCATTTT.

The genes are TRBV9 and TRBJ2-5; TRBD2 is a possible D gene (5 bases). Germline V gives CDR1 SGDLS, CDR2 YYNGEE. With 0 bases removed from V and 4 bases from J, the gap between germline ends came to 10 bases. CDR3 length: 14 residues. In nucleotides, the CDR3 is TGTGCCAGCAGCGTAGCGACGGGAATAGAGACCCAGTACTTC. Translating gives CASSVATGIETQYF.

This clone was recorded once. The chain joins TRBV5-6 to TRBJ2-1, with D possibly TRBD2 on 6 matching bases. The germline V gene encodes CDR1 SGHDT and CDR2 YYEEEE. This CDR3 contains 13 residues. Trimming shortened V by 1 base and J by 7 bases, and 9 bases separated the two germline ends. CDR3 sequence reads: CASSLKEGNEQFF. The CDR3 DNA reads TGTGCCAGCAGCTTGAAGGAGGGAAATGAGCAGTTCTTC.

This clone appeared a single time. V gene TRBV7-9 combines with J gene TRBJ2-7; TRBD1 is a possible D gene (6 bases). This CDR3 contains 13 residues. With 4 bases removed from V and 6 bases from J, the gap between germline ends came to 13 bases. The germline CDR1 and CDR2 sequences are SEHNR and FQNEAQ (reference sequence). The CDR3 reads CASSSLTGFEQYF. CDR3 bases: TGTGCCAGCAGCTCTCTTACAGGGTTCGAGCAGTACTTC.

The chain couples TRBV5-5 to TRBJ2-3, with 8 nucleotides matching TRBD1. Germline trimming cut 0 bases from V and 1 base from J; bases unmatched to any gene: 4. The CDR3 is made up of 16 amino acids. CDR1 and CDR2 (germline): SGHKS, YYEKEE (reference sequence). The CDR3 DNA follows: TGTGCCAGCAGCTTGGTGCTGGGACAGGGCACAGATACGCAGTATTTT. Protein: CASSLVLGQGTDTQYF. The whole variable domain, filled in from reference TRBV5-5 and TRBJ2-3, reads DAGVTQSPTHLIKTRGQQVTLRCSPISGHKSVSWYQQVLGQGPQFIFQYYEKEERGRGNFPDRFSARQFPNYSSELNVNALLLGDSALYLCASSLVLGQGTDTQYFGPGTRLTVL.

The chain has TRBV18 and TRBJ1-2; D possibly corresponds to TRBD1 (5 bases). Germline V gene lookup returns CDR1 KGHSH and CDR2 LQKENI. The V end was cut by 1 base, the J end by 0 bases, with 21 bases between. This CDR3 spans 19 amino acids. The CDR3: CASSPLAAGVPTANYGYTF. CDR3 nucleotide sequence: TGTGCCAGCTCACCACTCGCCGCGGGGGTCCCTACAGCTAACTATGGCTACACCTTC.

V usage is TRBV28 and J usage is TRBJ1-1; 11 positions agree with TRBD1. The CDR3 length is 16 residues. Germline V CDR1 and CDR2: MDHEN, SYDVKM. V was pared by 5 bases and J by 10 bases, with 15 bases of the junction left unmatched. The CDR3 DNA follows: TGTGCCAGCAGTGACCGGGACAGGGGGGGTAGAAGGCGAGCTTTCTTT. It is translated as CASSDRDRGGRRRAFF.

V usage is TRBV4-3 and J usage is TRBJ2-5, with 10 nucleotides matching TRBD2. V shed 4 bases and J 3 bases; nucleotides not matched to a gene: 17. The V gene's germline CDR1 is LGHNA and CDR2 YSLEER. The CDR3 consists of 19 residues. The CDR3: CASSLSGLAASGRKETQYF. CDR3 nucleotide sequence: TGCGCCAGCAGCCTAAGTGGGCTAGCAGCTAGCGGGAGAAAAGAGACCCAGTACTTC.

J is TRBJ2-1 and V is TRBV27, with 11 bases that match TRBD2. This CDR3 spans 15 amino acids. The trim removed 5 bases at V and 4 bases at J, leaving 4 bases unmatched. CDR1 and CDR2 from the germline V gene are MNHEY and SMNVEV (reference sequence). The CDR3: CASSPGLAGYNEQFF. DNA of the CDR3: TGTGCCAGCAGTCCCGGACTAGCGGGTTACAATGAGCAGTTCTTC.

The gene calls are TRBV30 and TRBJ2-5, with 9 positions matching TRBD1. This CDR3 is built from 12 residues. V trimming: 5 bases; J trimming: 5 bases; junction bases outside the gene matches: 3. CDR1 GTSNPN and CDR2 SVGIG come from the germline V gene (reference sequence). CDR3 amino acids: CAWGQGTETQYF. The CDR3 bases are TGTGCCTGGGGACAGGGGACGGAGACCCAGTACTTC.

This chain's CDR3 is CASRPSGNAYNEQFF. The CDR3 bases are TGTGCCAGCAGACCTAGCGGGAACGCCTACAATGAGCAGTTCTTC. The chain has TRBV7-2 and TRBJ2-1; 9 bases fit TRBD2. The CDR3 is 15 residues long. The germline V gene has CDR1 SGHTA and CDR2 FQGNSA. After removal of 6 bases from V and 2 bases from J, the junction contained 5 bases not matched to a gene.

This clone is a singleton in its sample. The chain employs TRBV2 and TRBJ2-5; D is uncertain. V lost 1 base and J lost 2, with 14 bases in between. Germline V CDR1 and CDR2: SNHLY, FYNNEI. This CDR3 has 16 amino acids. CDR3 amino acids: CASSEGGRAAQETQYF. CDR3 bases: TGTGCCAGCAGTGAAGGAGGACGGGCAGCTCAAGAGACCCAGTACTTC.